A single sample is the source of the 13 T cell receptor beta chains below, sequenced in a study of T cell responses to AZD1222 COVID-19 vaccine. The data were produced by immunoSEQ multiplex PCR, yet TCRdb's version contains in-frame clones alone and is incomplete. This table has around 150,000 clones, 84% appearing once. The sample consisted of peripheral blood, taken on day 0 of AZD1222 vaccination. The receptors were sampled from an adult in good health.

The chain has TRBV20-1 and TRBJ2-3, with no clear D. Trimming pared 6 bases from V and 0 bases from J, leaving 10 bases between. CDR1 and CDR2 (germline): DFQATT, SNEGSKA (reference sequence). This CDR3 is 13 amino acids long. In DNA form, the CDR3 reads TGCAGTGCGAGTTGGGATAGCACAGATACGCAGTATTTT. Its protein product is CSASWDSTDTQYF.

This CDR3 is CASSLAELAAEQFF. The CDR3 DNA reads as TGTGCCAGCAGCTTAGCGGAACTAGCCGCTGAGCAGTTCTTC. The rearrangement links TRBV7-8 to TRBJ2-1; D is possibly TRBD2 (6 bases). Germline-derived CDR1 and CDR2 are SGHVS and FQNEAQ. The V end was cut by 0 bases, the J end by 9 bases, with 12 bases between. CDR3 length equals 14 residues.

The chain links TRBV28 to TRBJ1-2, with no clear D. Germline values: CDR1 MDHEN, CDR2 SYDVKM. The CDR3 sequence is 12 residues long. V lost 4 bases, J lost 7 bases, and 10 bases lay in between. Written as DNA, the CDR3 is TGTGCCAGCAGTTCGACTAGTTTTGGCTACACCTTC. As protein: CASSSTSFGYTF.

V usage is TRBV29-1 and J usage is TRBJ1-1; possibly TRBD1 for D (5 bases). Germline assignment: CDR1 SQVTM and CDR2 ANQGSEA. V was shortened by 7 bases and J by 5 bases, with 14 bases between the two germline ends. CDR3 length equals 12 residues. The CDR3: CSADGAGTEAFF. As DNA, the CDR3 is TGCAGCGCAGACGGGGCCGGGACTGAAGCTTTCTTT.

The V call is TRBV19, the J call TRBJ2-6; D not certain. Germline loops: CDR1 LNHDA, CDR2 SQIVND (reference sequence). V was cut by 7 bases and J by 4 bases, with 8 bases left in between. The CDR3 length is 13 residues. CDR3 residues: CASIRAGANVLTF. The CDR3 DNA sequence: TGTGCCAGTATTAGAGCGGGGGCCAACGTCCTGACTTTC.

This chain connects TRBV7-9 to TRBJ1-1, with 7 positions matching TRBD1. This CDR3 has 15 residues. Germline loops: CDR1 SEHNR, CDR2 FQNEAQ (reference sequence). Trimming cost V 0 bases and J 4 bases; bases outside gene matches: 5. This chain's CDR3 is CASSLAPTGSTEAFF. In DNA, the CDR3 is TGTGCCAGCAGCTTAGCTCCGACAGGGTCCACTGAAGCTTTCTTT.

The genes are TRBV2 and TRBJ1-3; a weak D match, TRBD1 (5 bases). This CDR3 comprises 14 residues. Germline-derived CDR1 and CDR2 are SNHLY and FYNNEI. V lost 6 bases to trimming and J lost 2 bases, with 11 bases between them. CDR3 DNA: TGTGCCAGCAGGCAAGGGGATGCTGGAAACACCATATATTTT. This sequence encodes CASRQGDAGNTIYF.

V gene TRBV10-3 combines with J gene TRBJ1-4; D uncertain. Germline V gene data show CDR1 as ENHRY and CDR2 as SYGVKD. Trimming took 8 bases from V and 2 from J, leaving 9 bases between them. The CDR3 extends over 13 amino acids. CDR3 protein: CAIRALTNEKLFF. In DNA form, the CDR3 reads TGTGCCATCCGGGCGCTGACTAATGAAAAACTGTTTTTT.

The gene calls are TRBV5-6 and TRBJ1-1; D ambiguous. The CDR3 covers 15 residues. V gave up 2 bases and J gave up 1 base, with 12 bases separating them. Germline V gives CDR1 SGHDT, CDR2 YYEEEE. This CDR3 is CASSFEPQRNTEAFF. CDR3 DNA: TGTGCCAGCAGCTTCGAACCACAGAGGAACACTGAAGCTTTCTTT.

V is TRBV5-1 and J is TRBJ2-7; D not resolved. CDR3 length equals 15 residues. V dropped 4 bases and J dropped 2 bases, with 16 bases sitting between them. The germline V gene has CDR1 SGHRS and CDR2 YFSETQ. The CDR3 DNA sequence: TGCGCCAGCAGCCTCGAGGACGGCTTTACCTACGAGCAGTACTTC. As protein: CASSLEDGFTYEQYF.

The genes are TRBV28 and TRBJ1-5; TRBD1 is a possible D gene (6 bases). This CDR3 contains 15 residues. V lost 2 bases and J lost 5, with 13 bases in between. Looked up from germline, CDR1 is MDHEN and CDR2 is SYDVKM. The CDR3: CASSLGGGSDQPQHF. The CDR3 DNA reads TGTGCCAGCAGTTTAGGAGGGGGATCGGATCAGCCCCAGCATTTT.

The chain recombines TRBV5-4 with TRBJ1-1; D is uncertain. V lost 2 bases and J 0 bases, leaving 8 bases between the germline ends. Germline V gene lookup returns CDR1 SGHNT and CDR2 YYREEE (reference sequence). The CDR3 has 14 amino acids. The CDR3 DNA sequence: TGTGCCAGCAGCTTTGGTCAATTGAACACTGAAGCTTTCTTT. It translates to CASSFGQLNTEAFF.

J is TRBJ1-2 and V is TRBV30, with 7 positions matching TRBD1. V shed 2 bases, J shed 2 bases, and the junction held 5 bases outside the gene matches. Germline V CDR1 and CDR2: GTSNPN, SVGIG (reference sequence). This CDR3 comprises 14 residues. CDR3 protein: CAWSWPGGNYGYTF. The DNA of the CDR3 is TGTGCCTGGAGTTGGCCAGGGGGGAACTATGGCTACACCTTC.